This T cell receptor (beta chain) was sequenced during a study of T cells in Graves' hyperthyroidism and ophthalmopathy. V trimming: 7 bases; J trimming: 2 bases; junction bases outside the gene matches: 9. From germline, CDR1 is MNHNS and CDR2 SASEGT. This CDR3 contains 15 residues. No ophthalmopathy progression within 18 months constituted stable Graves' hyperthyroidism. This clonotype was seen many times. RNA transcripts provided the source from which TCR beta CDR3 regions were amplified. In the first-round RT-PCR of the TCR CDR3, the HTBI primer set was used. TCRdb called the multiplex PCR reads again in MiXCR, with one record for every CDR3 protein. The sample lists roughly 700,000 distinct CDR3 sequences, about 18% occurring once.

The sequenced sample consisted of blood. J is TRBJ2-5 and V is TRBV6-1; 8 bases are a match to TRBD2. This clonotype was sampled from a man in his forties or fifties with Graves' hyperthyroidism. DNA of the CDR3: TGTGCCAGCATGAGAGTAGCGGGACGACAAGAGACCCAGTACTTC. This codes for CASMRVAGRQETQYF.